This passage covers 10 T cell receptor beta chains from one sample sequenced in a study of blood T cell repertoires in COVID-19. Assay used: immunoSEQ multiplex PCR; TCRdb lists only in-frame clones, some missing. The sample includes approximately 270,000 clones, around 86% seen only once; the top ten take over 8%. Sequencing input: peripheral blood. These receptors all stem from a man aged 35 to 55 with active or convalescent COVID-19.

The chain couples TRBV28 to TRBJ2-3; D is undetermined. Germline V gene data show CDR1 as MDHEN and CDR2 as SYDVKM. The V gene lost 5 bases and the J gene lost 6 bases, with 9 bases spanning the gap. This CDR3 contains 12 residues. This CDR3 is CASSIRRDTQYF. The CDR3 DNA is TGTGCCAGCAGTATTAGGCGGGATACGCAGTATTTT. The whole variable domain, filled in from reference TRBV28 and TRBJ2-3, reads DVKVTQSSRYLVKRTGEKVFLECVQDMDHENMFWYRQDPGLGLRLIYFSYDVKMKEKGDIPEGYSVSREKKERFSLILESASTNQTSMYLCASSIRRDTQYFGPGTRLTVL.

This chain links TRBV27 with TRBJ2-3; the D gene is possibly TRBD2 (6 bases). Germline loops: CDR1 MNHEY, CDR2 SMNVEV (reference sequence). Trimming pared 6 bases from V and 5 bases from J, leaving 15 bases between. The CDR3 spans 14 residues. The CDR3 region is CASRGTQGGDTQYF. CDR3 sequence (DNA): TGTGCCAGCAGGGGGACTCAGGGTGGAGATACGCAGTATTTT.

This chain joins TRBV19 and TRBJ2-3; 8 bases agree with TRBD1. The CDR3 is 14 residues long. Germline V gene sequence: CDR1 LNHDA, CDR2 SQIVND (reference sequence). Trimming cost V 5 bases and J 1 base; bases outside gene matches: 2. CDR3 protein: CASSWGQGTDTQYF. Written as DNA, the CDR3 is TGTGCCAGTAGTTGGGGACAGGGCACAGATACGCAGTATTTT.

The rearrangement links TRBV15 to TRBJ2-7; tentative D call: TRBD2 (5 bases). Germline CDR1 is LNHNV and CDR2 is YYDKDF (reference sequence). The CDR3 has 12 residues. Trimming removed 5 bases from V and 3 bases from J, with 8 bases in between. CDR3 nucleotide sequence: TGTGCCACCAGCCGGAGCGGCTACGAGCAGTACTTC. This encodes CATSRSGYEQYF. Together with reference TRBV15 and TRBJ2-7, the CDR3 gives the full variable domain: DAMVIQNPRYQVTQFGKPVTLSCSQTLNHNVMYWYQQKSSQAPKLLFHYYDKDFNNEADTPDNFQSRRPNTSFCFLDIRSPGLGDTAMYLCATSRSGYEQYFGPGTRLTVT.

The chain recombines TRBV7-6 with TRBJ2-1; 9 bases are a match to TRBD2. The V segment lost 0 bases and the J segment 9 bases; nucleotides outside the gene matches: 0. This CDR3 spans 13 amino acids. Germline-derived CDR1 and CDR2 are SGHVS and FNYEAQ. CDR3 sequence (DNA): TGTGCCAGCAGCTTAGCTAGCGGGGGTGAGCAGTTCTTC. This sequence encodes CASSLASGGEQFF.

The chain recombines TRBV10-3 with TRBJ2-5; a possible D gene is TRBD1 (5 bases). The CDR3 has 15 residues. Trimming stripped 0 bases from V and 0 bases from J, with 8 bases between. From germline, CDR1 is ENHRY and CDR2 SYGVKD. Here the CDR3 reads CAISESGQNQETQYF. DNA for the CDR3: TGTGCCATCAGTGAGTCGGGGCAGAACCAAGAGACCCAGTACTTC.

The chain carries TRBV5-1 and TRBJ2-7; D perhaps matches TRBD1 (6 bases). The CDR3 has 15 residues. V was clipped by 0 bases and J by 6 bases, with 16 bases between them. In germline, CDR1 is SGHRS, CDR2 YFSETQ. The DNA of the CDR3 is TGCGCCAGCAGCTTGGCCCTTCCAGGGGACGGCGAGCAGTACTTC. This sequence encodes CASSLALPGDGEQYF.

The chain joins TRBV6-5 to TRBJ2-6; D perhaps matches TRBD1 (6 bases). The germline V gene encodes CDR1 MNHEY and CDR2 SVGAGI. The CDR3 spans 14 residues. V shed 7 bases and J shed 1 base, with 8 bases lying between them. The CDR3 region is CASTQGSGANVLTF. In DNA form, the CDR3 reads TGTGCCAGCACCCAGGGGTCTGGGGCCAACGTCCTGACTTTC.

The chain couples TRBV7-9 to TRBJ1-6; 8 bases map to TRBD1. Per the germline V gene, CDR1 is SEHNR and CDR2 is FQNEAQ (reference sequence). V lost 0 bases to trimming and J lost 10 bases; unmatched junction nucleotides: 2. The CDR3 consists of 14 residues. The CDR3 sequence: CASSLATGGSPLHF. As DNA, the CDR3 is TGTGCCAGCAGCTTAGCCACAGGGGGATCACCCCTCCACTTT.

CDR3 amino acids: CASSLAGGTQWEQFF. The CDR3 bases are TGTGCCAGCAGCTTAGCGGGAGGGACACAATGGGAGCAGTTCTTC. The chain uses TRBV7-3 and TRBJ2-1; 9 positions match TRBD2. Germline CDR1 and CDR2: SGHTA and FQGTGA. The CDR3 sequence is 15 residues long. With 2 bases clipped from V and 10 bases from J, the junction kept 9 bases outside the gene matches.